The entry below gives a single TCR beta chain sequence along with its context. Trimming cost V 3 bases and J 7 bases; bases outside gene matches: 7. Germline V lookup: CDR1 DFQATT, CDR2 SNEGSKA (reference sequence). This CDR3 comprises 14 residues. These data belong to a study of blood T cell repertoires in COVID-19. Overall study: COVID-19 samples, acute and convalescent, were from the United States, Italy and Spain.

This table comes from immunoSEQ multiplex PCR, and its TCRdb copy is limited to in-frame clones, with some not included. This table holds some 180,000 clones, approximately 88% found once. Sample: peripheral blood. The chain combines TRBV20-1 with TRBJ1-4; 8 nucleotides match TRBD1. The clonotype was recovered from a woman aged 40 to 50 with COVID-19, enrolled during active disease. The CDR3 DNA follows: TGCAGTGCTAGTTTGACAGGGGTGGGTGAAAAACTGTTTTTT. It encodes CSASLTGVGEKLFF.